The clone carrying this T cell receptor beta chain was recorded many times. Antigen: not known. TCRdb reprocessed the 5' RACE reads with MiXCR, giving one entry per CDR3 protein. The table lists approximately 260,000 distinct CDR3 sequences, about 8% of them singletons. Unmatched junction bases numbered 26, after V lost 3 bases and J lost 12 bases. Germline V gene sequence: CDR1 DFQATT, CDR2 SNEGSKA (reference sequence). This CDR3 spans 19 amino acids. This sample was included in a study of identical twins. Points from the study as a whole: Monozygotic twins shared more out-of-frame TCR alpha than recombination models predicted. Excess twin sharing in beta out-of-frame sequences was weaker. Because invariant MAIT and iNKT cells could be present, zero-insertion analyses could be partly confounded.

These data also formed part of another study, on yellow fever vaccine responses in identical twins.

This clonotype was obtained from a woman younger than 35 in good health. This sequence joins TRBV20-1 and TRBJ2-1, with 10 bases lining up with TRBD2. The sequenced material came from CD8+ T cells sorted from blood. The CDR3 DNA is TGCAGTGCTAGCTCTCTATTTTCTGCGGGACTAGCGCTCGTGTTCGGGCAGTTCTTC. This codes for CSASSLFSAGLALVFGQFF.